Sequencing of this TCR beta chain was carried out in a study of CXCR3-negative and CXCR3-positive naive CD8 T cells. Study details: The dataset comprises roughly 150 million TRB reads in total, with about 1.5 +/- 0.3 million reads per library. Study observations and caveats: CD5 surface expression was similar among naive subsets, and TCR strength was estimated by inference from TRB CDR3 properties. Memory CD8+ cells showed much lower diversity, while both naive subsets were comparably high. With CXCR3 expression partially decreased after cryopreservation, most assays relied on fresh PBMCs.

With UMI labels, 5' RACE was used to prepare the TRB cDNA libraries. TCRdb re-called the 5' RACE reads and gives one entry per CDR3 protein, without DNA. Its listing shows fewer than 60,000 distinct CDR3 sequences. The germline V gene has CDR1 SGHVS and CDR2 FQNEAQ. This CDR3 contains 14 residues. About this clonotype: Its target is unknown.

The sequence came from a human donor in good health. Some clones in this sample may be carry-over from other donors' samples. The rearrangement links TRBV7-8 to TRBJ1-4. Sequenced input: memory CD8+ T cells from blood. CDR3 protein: CASSALARDEKLFF.